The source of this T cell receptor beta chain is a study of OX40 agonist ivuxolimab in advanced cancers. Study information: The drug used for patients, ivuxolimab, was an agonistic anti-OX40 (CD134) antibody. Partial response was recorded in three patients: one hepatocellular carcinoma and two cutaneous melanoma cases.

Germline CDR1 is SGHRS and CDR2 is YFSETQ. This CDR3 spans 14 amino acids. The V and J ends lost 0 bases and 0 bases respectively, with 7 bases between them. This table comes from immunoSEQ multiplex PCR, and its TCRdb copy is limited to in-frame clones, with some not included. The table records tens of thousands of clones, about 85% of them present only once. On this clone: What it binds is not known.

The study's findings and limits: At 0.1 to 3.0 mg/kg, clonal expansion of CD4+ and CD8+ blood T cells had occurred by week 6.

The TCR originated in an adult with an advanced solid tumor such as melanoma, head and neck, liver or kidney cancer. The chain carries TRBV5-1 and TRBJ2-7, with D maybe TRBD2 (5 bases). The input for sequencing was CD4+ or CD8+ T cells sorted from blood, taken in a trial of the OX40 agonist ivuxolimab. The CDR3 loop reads CASSLGGSSYEQYF. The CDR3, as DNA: TGCGCCAGCAGCTTGGGCGGGTCCTCCTACGAGCAGTACTTC. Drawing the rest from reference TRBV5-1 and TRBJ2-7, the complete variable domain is KAGVTQTPRYLIKTRGQQVTLSCSPISGHRSVSWYQQTPGQGLQFLFEYFSETQRNKGNFPGRFSGRQFSNSRSEMNVSTLELGDSALYLCASSLGGSSYEQYFGPGTRLTVT.